This TCR beta chain was sequenced during a study of T-cell memory formation after mild COVID-19. Study overall: Largely donor-specific TCR clusters were found. General study results and limits: The finding that pre-infection memory included some responding clones suggested that cross-reactive memory joined.

The table lists this clonotype with a few counts. Its specificity is not known. In TCRdb, the 5' RACE reads were re-called with MiXCR into one record per CDR3 protein. The table shows about 610,000 distinct CDR3 sequences, with 15% to 20% occurring only once. This CDR3 comprises 17 residues. Germline V gene sequence: CDR1 DFQATT, CDR2 SNEGSKA (reference sequence). V was clipped by 0 bases and J by 0 bases, with 15 bases between them. V usage is TRBV20-1 and J usage is TRBJ1-3; D unresolved. This TCR was sampled from an adult woman who had mild COVID-19 (a few samples of this study predate the infection). Cell type and time point are not known. Sequencing input: PBMCs or a T cell subset sorted from them (not recorded which). This CDR3 reads CSARDLTSQRSGNTIYF. CDR3 nucleotides: TGCAGTGCTAGAGACCTCACCTCACAGCGCTCTGGAAACACCATATATTTT.